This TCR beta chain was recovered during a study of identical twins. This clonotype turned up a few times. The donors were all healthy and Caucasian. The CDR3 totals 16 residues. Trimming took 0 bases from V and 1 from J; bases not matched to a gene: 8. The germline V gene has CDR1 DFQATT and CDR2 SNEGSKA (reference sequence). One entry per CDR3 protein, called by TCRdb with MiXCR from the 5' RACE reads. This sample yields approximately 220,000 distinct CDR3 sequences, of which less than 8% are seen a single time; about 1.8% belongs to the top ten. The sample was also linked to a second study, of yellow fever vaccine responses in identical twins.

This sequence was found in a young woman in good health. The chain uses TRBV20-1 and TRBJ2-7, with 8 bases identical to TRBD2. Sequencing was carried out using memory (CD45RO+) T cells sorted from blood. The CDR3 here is CSAREPGLGFSYEQYF. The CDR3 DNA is TGCAGTGCTAGAGAGCCGGGACTAGGTTTTTCCTACGAGCAGTACTTC.